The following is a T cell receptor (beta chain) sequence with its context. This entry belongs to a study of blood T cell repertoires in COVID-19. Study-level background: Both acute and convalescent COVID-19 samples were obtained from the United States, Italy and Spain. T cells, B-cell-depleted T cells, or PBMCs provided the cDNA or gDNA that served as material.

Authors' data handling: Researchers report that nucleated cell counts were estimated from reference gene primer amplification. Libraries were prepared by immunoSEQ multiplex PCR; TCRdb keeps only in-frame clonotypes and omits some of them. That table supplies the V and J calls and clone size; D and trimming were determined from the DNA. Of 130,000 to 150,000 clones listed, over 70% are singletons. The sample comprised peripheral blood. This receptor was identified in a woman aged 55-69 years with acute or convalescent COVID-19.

The CDR3 loop is CASSLSGYYGYTF. The DNA of the CDR3 is TGTGCCAGCAGCCTCTCCGGGTACTATGGCTACACCTTC. The chain couples TRBV28 to TRBJ1-2; D gene ambiguous. V lost 6 bases and J 3 bases, leaving 11 bases between the germline ends. Germline V gene lookup returns CDR1 MDHEN and CDR2 SYDVKM. This CDR3 contains 13 residues.